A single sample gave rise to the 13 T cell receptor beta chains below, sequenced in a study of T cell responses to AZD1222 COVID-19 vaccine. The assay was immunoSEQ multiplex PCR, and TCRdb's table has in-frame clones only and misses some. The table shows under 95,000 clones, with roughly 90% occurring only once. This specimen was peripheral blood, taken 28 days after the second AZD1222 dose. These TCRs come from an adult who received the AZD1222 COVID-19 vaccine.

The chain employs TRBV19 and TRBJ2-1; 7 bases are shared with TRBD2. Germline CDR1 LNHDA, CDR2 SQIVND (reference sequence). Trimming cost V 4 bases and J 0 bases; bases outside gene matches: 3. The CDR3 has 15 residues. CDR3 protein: CASSNGGFSYNEQFF. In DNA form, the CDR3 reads TGTGCCAGTAGTAACGGGGGGTTCTCCTACAATGAGCAGTTCTTC. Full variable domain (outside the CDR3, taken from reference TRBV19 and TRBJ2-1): DGGITQSPKYLFRKEGQNVTLSCEQNLNHDAMYWYRQDPGQGLRLIYYSQIVNDFQKGDIAEGYSVSREKKESFPLTVTSAQKNPTAFYLCASSNGGFSYNEQFFGPGTRLTVL.

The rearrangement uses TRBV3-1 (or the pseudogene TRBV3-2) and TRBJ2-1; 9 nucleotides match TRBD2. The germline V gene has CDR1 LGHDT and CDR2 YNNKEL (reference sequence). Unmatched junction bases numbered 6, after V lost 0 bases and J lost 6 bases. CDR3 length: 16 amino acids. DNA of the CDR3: TGTGCCAGCAGCCAAGAATTTAGCGGGGGATTCAATGAGCAGTTCTTC. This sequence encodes CASSQEFSGGFNEQFF.

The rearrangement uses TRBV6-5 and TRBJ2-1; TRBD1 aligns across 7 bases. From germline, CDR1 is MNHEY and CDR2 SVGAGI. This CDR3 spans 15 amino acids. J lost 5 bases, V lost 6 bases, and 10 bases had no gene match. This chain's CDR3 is CASRLSGQANNEQFF. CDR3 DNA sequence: TGTGCCAGCAGGCTATCTGGACAGGCCAACAATGAGCAGTTCTTC.

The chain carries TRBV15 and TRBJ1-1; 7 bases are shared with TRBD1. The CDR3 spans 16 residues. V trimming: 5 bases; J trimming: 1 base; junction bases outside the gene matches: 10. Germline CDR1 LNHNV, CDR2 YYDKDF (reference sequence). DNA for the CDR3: TGTGCCACCAGCGGAGGACAGGCTATAGAGAACACTGAAGCTTTCTTT. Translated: CATSGGQAIENTEAFF.

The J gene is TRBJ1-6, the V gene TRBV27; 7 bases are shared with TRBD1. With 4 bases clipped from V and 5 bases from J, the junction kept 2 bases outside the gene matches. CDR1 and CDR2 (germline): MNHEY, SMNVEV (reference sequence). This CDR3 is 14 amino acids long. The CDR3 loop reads CASSSGTDNSPLHF. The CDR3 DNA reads TGTGCCAGCAGTTCCGGGACAGATAATTCACCCCTCCACTTT.

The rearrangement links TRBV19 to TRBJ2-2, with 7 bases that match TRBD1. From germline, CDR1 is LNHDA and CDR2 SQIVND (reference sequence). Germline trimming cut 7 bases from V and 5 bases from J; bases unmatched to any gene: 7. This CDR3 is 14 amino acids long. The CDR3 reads CASIKDRKTGELFF. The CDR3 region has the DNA TGTGCCAGTATAAAGGACAGGAAGACCGGGGAGCTGTTTTTT.

For the CDR3, the DNA is TGTGCCAGCAGCAAAGTCGGAGACGCAGAAGGGGCCAGCTCCTATAATTCACCCCTCCACTTT. Its protein product is CASSKVGDAEGASSYNSPLHF. V and J are TRBV21-1 and TRBJ1-6; TRBD1 reflects the table's D call only, with no check against the DNA. TRBV21-1 is reported as a pseudogene. There are 21 residues in the CDR3.

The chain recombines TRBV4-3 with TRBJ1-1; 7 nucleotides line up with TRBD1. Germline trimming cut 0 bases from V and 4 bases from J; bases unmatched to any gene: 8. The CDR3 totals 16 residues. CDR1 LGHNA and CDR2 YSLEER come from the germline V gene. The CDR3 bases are TGCGCCAGCAGCCAAGATTTGTCAGGGGGTCCCACTGAAGCTTTCTTT. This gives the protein CASSQDLSGGPTEAFF.

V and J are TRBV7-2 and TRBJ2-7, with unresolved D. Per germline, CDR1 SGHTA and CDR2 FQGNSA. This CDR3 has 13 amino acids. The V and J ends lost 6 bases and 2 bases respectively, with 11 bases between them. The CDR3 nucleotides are TGTGCCAGCAGTACACCGATGACCTACGAGCAGTACTTC. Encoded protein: CASSTPMTYEQYF.

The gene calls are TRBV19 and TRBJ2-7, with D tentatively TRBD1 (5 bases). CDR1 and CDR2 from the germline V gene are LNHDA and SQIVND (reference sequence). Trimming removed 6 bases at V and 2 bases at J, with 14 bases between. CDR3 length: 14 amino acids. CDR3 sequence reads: CASSIQVGPYEQYF. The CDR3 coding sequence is TGTGCCAGTAGCATACAGGTCGGTCCCTACGAGCAGTACTTC.

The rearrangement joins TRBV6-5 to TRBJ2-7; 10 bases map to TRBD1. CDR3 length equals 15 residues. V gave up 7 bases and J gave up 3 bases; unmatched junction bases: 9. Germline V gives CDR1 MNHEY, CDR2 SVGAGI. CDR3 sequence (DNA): TGTGCCAGCATTCGGTTGGGACAGGGGATCTACGAGCAGTACTTC. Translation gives CASIRLGQGIYEQYF.

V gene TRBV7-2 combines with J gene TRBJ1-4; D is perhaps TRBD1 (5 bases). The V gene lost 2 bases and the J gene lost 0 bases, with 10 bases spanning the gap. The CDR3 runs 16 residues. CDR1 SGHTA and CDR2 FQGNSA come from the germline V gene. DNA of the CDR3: TGTGCCAGCAGCTTAAGGCGGGGCACAACTAATGAAAAACTGTTTTTT. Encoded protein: CASSLRRGTTNEKLFF.

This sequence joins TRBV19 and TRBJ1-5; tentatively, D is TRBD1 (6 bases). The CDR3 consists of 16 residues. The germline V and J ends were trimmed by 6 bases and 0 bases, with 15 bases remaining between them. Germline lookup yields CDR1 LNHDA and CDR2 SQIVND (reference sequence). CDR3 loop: CASRAGAVDSNQPQHF. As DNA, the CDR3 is TGTGCCAGTAGGGCGGGGGCAGTTGATAGCAATCAGCCCCAGCATTTT.